This passage covers 4 T cell receptor beta chains from one sample sequenced in a study of T cells in narcolepsy. The method was immunoSEQ multiplex PCR; TCRdb's version includes in-frame clones alone and lacks a portion of them. The sample includes about 40,000 clones, around 89% seen only once; the top ten take roughly 1.2%. Material for sequencing was CD45RA- memory CD4+ T cells from PBMCs. These receptors were collected from a human donor with narcolepsy.

V usage is TRBV7-2 and J usage is TRBJ2-1, with 7 bases identical to TRBD1. The germline V gene has CDR1 SGHTA and CDR2 FQGNSA. This CDR3 comprises 11 residues. V trimming: 5 bases; J trimming: 16 bases; junction bases outside the gene matches: 8. CDR3 sequence (DNA): TGTGCCAGCAGCCTGACAGGGTCGCAATTCTTC. It translates to CASSLTGSQFF.

V usage is TRBV5-4 and J usage is TRBJ1-4; 9 nucleotides align to TRBD1. Germline-derived CDR1 and CDR2 are SGHNT and YYREEE (reference sequence). Germline trimming cut 4 bases from V and 8 bases from J; bases unmatched to any gene: 18. The CDR3 contains 18 residues. The CDR3 spells CASSLMQPGQGGEEKLFF. Written as DNA, the CDR3 is TGTGCCAGCAGCCTCATGCAGCCGGGACAGGGCGGGGAAGAAAAACTGTTTTTT.

This chain uses TRBV7-9 with TRBJ2-7; D might be TRBD1 (6 bases). V gave up 5 bases and J gave up 2 bases, with 10 bases separating them. The CDR3 covers 13 residues. The germline CDR1 and CDR2 sequences are SEHNR and FQNEAQ (reference sequence). The chain's CDR3 is CASSAGVTYEQYF. CDR3 nucleotides: TGTGCCAGCAGCGCAGGGGTTACCTACGAGCAGTACTTC.

This sequence joins TRBV4-2 and TRBJ2-5, with a possible D match to TRBD2 (7 bases). Trimming took off 10 bases at V and 4 bases at J, with 16 bases between the two ends. There are 13 residues in the CDR3. In germline, CDR1 is LGHNA, CDR2 YNFKEQ. The CDR3 loop is CATGGRGGETQYF. Here the CDR3 DNA reads TGTGCCACCGGGGGGCGGGGTGGAGAGACCCAGTACTTC.